This TCR beta chain was captured by sequencing in a study of blood T cell repertoires in COVID-19 (TCRdb year 2020). Study-level background: Samples covering the acute and convalescent phases of COVID-19 were provided by collaborators in the United States, Italy and Spain. The material from the prospective study consisted of cDNA or gDNA derived from T cells, B-cell-depleted T cells, or PBMCs. The dataset comprised deeply sampled blood TCRbeta repertoires from subjects exposed to, actively infected with, or recovered from COVID-19. The repertoires were released in a freely available public database intended as a resource for research on the immune response to SARS-CoV-2. Samples were obtained from the ongoing ImmuneRACE study (first 160 participants) and from some 1,200 subjects provided by 6 global collaborators. The sample metadata nearly always contained a de-identified subject ID, COVID-19 status, age in years and sex. HLA class I and class II types, where available, came from metadata supplied by the sample provider rather than from assay-based typing. Broad study findings and their caveats: The amount of clinical and demographic metadata varied by source and participant and was provided uncurated.

Trimming removed 5 bases from V and 4 bases from J, leaving 12 bases between the germline ends. The germline V gene provides CDR1 MNHEY and CDR2 SVGEGT. The CDR3 runs 13 amino acids, cysteine and phenylalanine included. The entry retains the CDR3 DNA only, 39 bases that are in frame from base 1. Enrolling through a virtual design, the prospective study's participants ranged in age from roughly 18 to 90 years and lived across more than 20 United States geographic areas. In the prospective study, cohorts were assigned on the basis of participant-reported clinical history obtained from a screening survey and a study questionnaire. Mobile phlebotomists in the prospective study collected whole blood, serum and a nasopharyngeal or oropharyngeal swab from every participant. Additional blood draws and questionnaires over an approximately 2-month period could optionally be provided by prospective study participants. Blood samples from the prospective study were shipped frozen or at room temperature prior to DNA extraction.

As concerns this clone: Its target antigen remains unknown. Qualities for individual bases were not recorded, and no much larger clone is one base off.

TCRbeta CDR3 regions were amplified from genomic DNA using the immunoSEQ Assay, a bias-controlled multiplex PCR. In the paper's pipeline: Nucleated cell counts per sample were estimated from amplification of reference gene primers within the assay. To quantify the absolute abundance of each unique TCRbeta CDR3 rearrangement, sequence reads were collapsed and filtered. For each sample, productive Simpson clonality was calculated as the square root of Simpson's diversity index across productive rearrangements. Held by TCRdb, this immuneACCESS table contains in-frame sequences only and omits some clones. Under half of the omission traces to an unresolved V gene where checked; the cause of the rest is unknown. That table furnishes V, J and clone size, whereas the DNA furnished D and trimming. Across this sample there are about 220,000 clones, with about 91% seen only once. Under 15% of the sample is held by the ten biggest clonotypes.

The TCR sequence derives from a woman aged 45-60 years with acute COVID-19. The chain is made from TRBV6-2 or TRBV6-3 and TRBJ2-7; perhaps TRBD2 is the D gene, with 6 bases matching. The sequenced material came from PBMCs or T cells enriched from blood (not recorded which). The nucleotides read TGTGCCAGCAGTATTACGGGAGCTTACGAGCAGTACTTC. The translation is CASSITGAYEQYF.